This T cell receptor (beta chain) was sequenced during a study of T cells in Graves' hyperthyroidism and ophthalmopathy. Whole-study results and caveats: Blood also carried most thyroid clonotypes expanded above 0.001. Ophthalmopathy and stable hyperthyroidism were told apart by a 13 V-J model.

Trimming pared 4 bases from V and 4 bases from J, leaving 9 bases between. This CDR3 contains 13 residues. Germline assignment: CDR1 MNHEY and CDR2 SMNVEV (reference sequence). The TCR beta CDR3 regions underwent amplification using RNA transcripts as the source. First-round RT-PCR targeting the TCR CDR3 was performed with the HTBI primer set. TCRdb re-called the multiplex PCR reads through MiXCR, storing one row per CDR3 protein. The sample contains 300,000 or so distinct CDR3 sequences, over 15% of which appear only once. There are a few counts of this clonotype. Its matching antigen is unknown. V usage is TRBV27 and J usage is TRBJ2-3; D not resolved. The TCR originated in a woman aged 60-70 years with Graves' ophthalmopathy. Source material: blood. The CDR3 DNA follows: TGTGCCAGCAGTTCCCCTCCCGCAGATACGCAGTATTTT. Amino acid sequence: CASSSPPADTQYF.